This T cell receptor beta chain was observed in a study of T cells after yellow fever vaccination. Study-wide background: Fractions of limited cellularity were prepared by means of SMART-Seq v4 Ultra Low Input. Overall study results and limits: Post-booster samples contained most primary-vaccination clones (more than 95% CD4, approximately 88% CD8). The CD4 and CD8 compartments had a small share of their clonotypes in common.

TCR cDNA was made by 5'RACE template switching, adding a universal primer site and UMIs. TCRdb redid the calling of the 5' RACE reads with MiXCR, one entry per CDR3 protein. The data show tens of thousands of distinct CDR3 sequences, approximately 7% seen once. Germline assignment: CDR1 LNHNV and CDR2 YYDKDF (reference sequence). This CDR3 is 16 amino acids long. V was pared by 5 bases and J by 4 bases, with 8 bases of the junction left unmatched. The V call is TRBV15, the J call TRBJ2-1, with 10 bases lining up with TRBD1. This receptor was taken from a man aged 18 to 35 who received the YFV17D yellow fever vaccine. Here the sequenced sample was CD8+ T cells not binding an NS4B(214-222) dextramer, sorted from PBMCs, taken roughly 45 days after the first yellow fever vaccination. The CDR3 bases are TGTGCCACCAGCGGTTCGACAGGGGGCGCATACAATGAGCAGTTCTTC. As protein: CATSGSTGGAYNEQFF.